This T cell receptor (beta chain) appears in the sequencing data of a study of blood T cell repertoires in COVID-19. Overall study context: Both acute and convalescent COVID-19 samples were obtained from the United States, Italy and Spain. The analysed material was cDNA or gDNA that came from T cells, B-cell-depleted T cells, or PBMCs.

Per germline, CDR1 LGHDT and CDR2 YNNKEL (reference sequence). This CDR3 has 16 amino acids. The V end lost 4 bases, the J end lost 0 bases, and 13 bases lay between the germline ends. In the original analysis: By means of reference gene primer amplification, nucleated cell counts were estimated. Repertoires were generated with immunoSEQ multiplex PCR, while TCRdb's copy carries only in-frame clones and drops some. That table furnishes V, J and clone size, whereas the DNA furnished D and trimming. Of about 39,000 clones listed, 75% to 90% are singletons. The source material was peripheral blood. The gene calls are TRBV3-1 (or the pseudogene TRBV3-2) and TRBJ2-1; possibly TRBD2 for D (5 bases). The TCR comes from a man in his 60s with acute or convalescent COVID-19. The CDR3 DNA reads as TGTGCCAGCAGCCCTCGCGGGTACAGCTCCTACAATGAGCAGTTCTTC. Protein: CASSPRGYSSYNEQFF.